This is a list of T cell receptor beta chains from one sample in a study of cytomegalovirus exposure and HLA in healthy donors. Clones were read by immunoSEQ multiplex PCR, and TCRdb kept only the in-frame ones, dropping some. The sample carries over 120,000 clones, roughly 80% recorded once. Sequenced input: PBMCs. The origin of the receptors is a man aged 40-49 years in good health and CMV-seronegative. Each CDR3 is given with its conserved first and last residue. Fields, in order: clone size, J gene, D gene, V gene, CDR3 protein, CDR3 DNA. A D gene is named only where the DNA matches it firmly. Clone size is not always given. Where it is, it says once, few, many or a class for expanded clones.

clone size: .
J gene: TRBJ2-1
D gene: TRBD1
V gene: TRBV19
CDR3 protein: CASQGQYNEQFF
CDR3 DNA: TGTGCCAGTCAGGGACAGTACAATGAGCAGTTCTTC

clone size: .
J gene: TRBJ2-3
D gene: .
V gene: TRBV19
CDR3 protein: CASSISVFGAPGPDTQYF
CDR3 DNA: TGTGCCAGTAGTATCTCGGTGTTCGGTGCCCCCGGTCCAGATACGCAGTATTTT

clone size: once
J gene: TRBJ1-4
D gene: TRBD1
V gene: TRBV2
CDR3 protein: CASRGKTGFFEKLFF
CDR3 DNA: TGTGCCAGCAGGGGGAAGACAGGGTTTTTTGAAAAACTGTTTTTT

clone size: .
J gene: TRBJ2-1
D gene: TRBD2
V gene: TRBV7-9
CDR3 protein: CASSTPLRGGYNEQFF
CDR3 DNA: TGTGCCAGCAGCACTCCCCTACGGGGAGGGTACAATGAGCAGTTCTTC

clone size: .
J gene: TRBJ1-4
D gene: TRBD1
V gene: TRBV27
CDR3 protein: CASSLSGTGLEKLFF
CDR3 DNA: TGTGCCAGCAGTTTGTCCGGGACAGGGCTTGAAAAACTGTTTTTT

clone size: .
J gene: TRBJ2-2
D gene: TRBD2
V gene: TRBV5-1
CDR3 protein: CASSFSGEPTGELFF
CDR3 DNA: TGCGCCAGCAGCTTTAGCGGGGAGCCTACCGGGGAGCTGTTTTTT

clone size: .
J gene: TRBJ1-2
D gene: .
V gene: TRBV18
CDR3 protein: CASSPPDRPNYGYTF
CDR3 DNA: TGTGCCAGCTCACCCCCCGACAGGCCCAACTATGGCTACACCTTC

clone size: .
J gene: TRBJ2-7
D gene: TRBD1
V gene: TRBV10-1
CDR3 protein: CASSERAGQGASEQYF
CDR3 DNA: TGCGCCAGCAGTGAGCGAGCGGGCCAGGGGGCAAGCGAGCAGTACTTC

clone size: .
J gene: TRBJ2-3
D gene: TRBD2
V gene: TRBV7-9
CDR3 protein: CASSHQTSGGAFYTDTQYF
CDR3 DNA: TGTGCCAGCAGCCACCAGACTAGCGGGGGGGCTTTTTACACAGATACGCAGTATTTT

clone size: .
J gene: TRBJ2-4
D gene: .
V gene: TRBV10-3
CDR3 protein: CAISEGPFGLAKNIQYF
CDR3 DNA: TGTGCCATCAGTGAGGGTCCCTTCGGACTGGCCAAAAACATTCAGTACTTC

clone size: .
J gene: TRBJ2-7
D gene: TRBD1
V gene: TRBV5-6
CDR3 protein: CASEKNHRGLVGQYF
CDR3 DNA: TGTGCCAGCGAGAAAAATCACAGGGGCCTCGTTGGGCAGTACTTC

clone size: few
J gene: TRBJ1-4
D gene: TRBD1
V gene: TRBV5-1
CDR3 protein: CASSLTGTGPTNEKLFF
CDR3 DNA: TGCGCCAGCAGCTTGACCGGGACAGGGCCAACTAATGAAAAACTGTTTTTT

clone size: .
J gene: TRBJ1-1
D gene: .
V gene: TRBV28
CDR3 protein: CASSLRVLNTEAFF
CDR3 DNA: TGTGCCAGCAGTTTGCGGGTGTTGAACACTGAAGCTTTCTTT

clone size: .
J gene: TRBJ1-3
D gene: .
V gene: TRBV6-5
CDR3 protein: CASRPTSPAGNTIYF
CDR3 DNA: TGTGCCAGCAGACCGACTTCCCCGGCGGGAAACACCATATATTTT

clone size: .
J gene: TRBJ2-5
D gene: TRBD1
V gene: TRBV2
CDR3 protein: CASMGQGDQETQYF
CDR3 DNA: TGTGCCAGCATGGGACAGGGCGACCAAGAGACCCAGTACTTC

clone size: .
J gene: TRBJ2-6
D gene: .
V gene: TRBV10-1
CDR3 protein: CASSERRKGIRGSRSGANVLTF
CDR3 DNA: TGCGCCAGCAGTGAGAGGCGGAAGGGGATAAGGGGATCGCGCTCTGGGGCCAACGTCCTGACTTTC

clone size: .
J gene: TRBJ1-3
D gene: .
V gene: TRBV4-3
CDR3 protein: CASSQALEGSGNTIYF
CDR3 DNA: TGCGCCAGCAGCCAAGCGTTAGAGGGATCTGGAAACACCATATATTTT

clone size: .
J gene: TRBJ2-5
D gene: TRBD2
V gene: TRBV5-1
CDR3 protein: CASSSGGAFQETQYF
CDR3 DNA: TGCGCCAGCAGTAGCGGGGGGGCCTTCCAAGAGACCCAGTACTTC

clone size: few
J gene: TRBJ1-2
D gene: TRBD1
V gene: TRBV6-5
CDR3 protein: CASRVGQGVYGYTF
CDR3 DNA: TGTGCCAGCAGAGTGGGACAGGGAGTCTATGGCTACACCTTC

clone size: .
J gene: TRBJ1-1
D gene: .
V gene: TRBV21-1
CDR3 protein: CASSKALLAQENTEAFF
CDR3 DNA: TGTGCCAGCAGCAAAGCGCTTTTGGCACAGGAGAACACTGAAGCTTTCTTT

clone size: .
J gene: TRBJ2-3
D gene: TRBD1
V gene: TRBV5-6
CDR3 protein: CASSSSRQGALTDTQYF
CDR3 DNA: TGTGCCAGCAGCTCCTCTCGACAGGGGGCCCTCACAGATACGCAGTATTTT

clone size: .
J gene: TRBJ1-1
D gene: TRBD1
V gene: TRBV2
CDR3 protein: CASRDRGYTEAFF
CDR3 DNA: TGTGCCAGTAGGGACAGGGGATACACTGAAGCTTTCTTT

clone size: .
J gene: TRBJ2-7
D gene: .
V gene: TRBV5-1
CDR3 protein: CASSGEGVSYEQYF
CDR3 DNA: TGCGCCAGCAGCGGGGAAGGGGTCTCATACGAGCAGTACTTC

clone size: .
J gene: TRBJ2-7
D gene: TRBD1
V gene: TRBV2
CDR3 protein: CASSEAGPGQDYEQYF
CDR3 DNA: TGTGCCAGCAGTGAAGCCGGTCCGGGACAGGACTACGAGCAGTACTTC

clone size: .
J gene: TRBJ1-6
D gene: .
V gene: TRBV5-6
CDR3 protein: CASSLAAGTNNSPLHF
CDR3 DNA: TGTGCCAGCAGCTTGGCCGCGGGGACGAATAATTCACCCCTCCACTTT

clone size: .
J gene: TRBJ2-3
D gene: TRBD2
V gene: TRBV7-2
CDR3 protein: CASSFQRGTTTDTQYF
CDR3 DNA: TGTGCCAGCAGCTTCCAGCGGGGAACCACCACAGATACGCAGTATTTT

clone size: .
J gene: TRBJ1-6
D gene: TRBD1
V gene: TRBV19
CDR3 protein: CASSRDRDSPLHF
CDR3 DNA: TGTGCCAGTAGCCGGGACAGGGATTCACCCCTCCACTTT

clone size: few
J gene: TRBJ1-2
D gene: .
V gene: TRBV7-6
CDR3 protein: CASSLSTANYGYTF
CDR3 DNA: TGTGCCAGCAGCTTGTCGACAGCTAACTATGGCTACACCTTC

clone size: few
J gene: TRBJ2-7
D gene: TRBD2
V gene: TRBV7-9
CDR3 protein: CASSLTASGGGEQYF
CDR3 DNA: TGTGCCAGCAGCTTAACCGCTAGCGGGGGGGGTGAGCAGTACTTC

clone size: .
J gene: TRBJ1-2
D gene: .
V gene: TRBV6-5
CDR3 protein: CASSYSAQGFNYGYTF
CDR3 DNA: TGTGCCAGCAGTTACTCGGCTCAGGGGTTTAACTATGGCTACACCTTC

clone size: once
J gene: TRBJ1-6
D gene: TRBD1
V gene: TRBV6-5
CDR3 protein: CASSFGDRGSPLHF
CDR3 DNA: TGTGCCAGCAGCTTTGGGGACAGGGGTTCACCCCTCCACTTT

clone size: .
J gene: TRBJ2-7
D gene: .
V gene: TRBV5-1
CDR3 protein: CASSLVQSYEQYF
CDR3 DNA: TGCGCCAGCAGCTTGGTTCAGTCCTACGAGCAGTACTTC

clone size: .
J gene: TRBJ2-1
D gene: TRBD1
V gene: TRBV14
CDR3 protein: CASSQAGAEDRRLVSYNEQFF
CDR3 DNA: TGTGCCAGCAGCCAAGCTGGGGCAGAGGACAGGCGCTTGGTATCCTACAATGAGCAGTTCTTC

clone size: once
J gene: TRBJ2-1
D gene: .
V gene: TRBV19
CDR3 protein: CASSIGLQGGEQFF
CDR3 DNA: TGTGCCAGTAGTATAGGACTCCAGGGGGGTGAGCAGTTCTTC

clone size: .
J gene: TRBJ1-3
D gene: .
V gene: TRBV19
CDR3 protein: CASMPSGRGDFTIYF
CDR3 DNA: TGTGCCAGTATGCCCTCGGGCAGGGGAGATTTCACCATATATTTT

clone size: once
J gene: TRBJ1-1
D gene: .
V gene: TRBV9
CDR3 protein: CASSAHRNTEAFF
CDR3 DNA: TGTGCCAGCAGCGCCCACAGGAACACTGAAGCTTTCTTT

clone size: .
J gene: TRBJ1-3
D gene: .
V gene: TRBV19
CDR3 protein: CASSIGAGLSGNTIYF
CDR3 DNA: TGTGCCAGTAGTATTGGGGCAGGCCTCTCTGGAAACACCATATATTTT

clone size: .
J gene: TRBJ1-3
D gene: TRBD1
V gene: TRBV19
CDR3 protein: CASSTLGQSSGNTIYF
CDR3 DNA: TGTGCCAGTAGTACCTTGGGACAGAGCTCTGGAAACACCATATATTTT

clone size: once
J gene: TRBJ2-7
D gene: .
V gene: TRBV19
CDR3 protein: CASSISLGVRSPSYEQYF
CDR3 DNA: TGTGCCAGTAGTATTTCCCTTGGAGTGCGCTCACCCTCCTACGAGCAGTACTTC

clone size: .
J gene: TRBJ2-2
D gene: .
V gene: TRBV7-7
CDR3 protein: CASSLDSGTGELFF
CDR3 DNA: TGTGCCAGCAGCCTGGACAGTGGAACCGGGGAGCTGTTTTTT

clone size: .
J gene: TRBJ1-1
D gene: TRBD1
V gene: TRBV27
CDR3 protein: CASSLRGTGGNTEAFF
CDR3 DNA: TGTGCCAGCAGTTTGAGAGGGACAGGGGGTAACACTGAAGCTTTCTTT

clone size: few
J gene: TRBJ1-2
D gene: .
V gene: TRBV28
CDR3 protein: CASKPKGQASRGYTF
CDR3 DNA: TGTGCCAGCAAGCCTAAAGGACAAGCGTCGAGGGGCTACACCTTC